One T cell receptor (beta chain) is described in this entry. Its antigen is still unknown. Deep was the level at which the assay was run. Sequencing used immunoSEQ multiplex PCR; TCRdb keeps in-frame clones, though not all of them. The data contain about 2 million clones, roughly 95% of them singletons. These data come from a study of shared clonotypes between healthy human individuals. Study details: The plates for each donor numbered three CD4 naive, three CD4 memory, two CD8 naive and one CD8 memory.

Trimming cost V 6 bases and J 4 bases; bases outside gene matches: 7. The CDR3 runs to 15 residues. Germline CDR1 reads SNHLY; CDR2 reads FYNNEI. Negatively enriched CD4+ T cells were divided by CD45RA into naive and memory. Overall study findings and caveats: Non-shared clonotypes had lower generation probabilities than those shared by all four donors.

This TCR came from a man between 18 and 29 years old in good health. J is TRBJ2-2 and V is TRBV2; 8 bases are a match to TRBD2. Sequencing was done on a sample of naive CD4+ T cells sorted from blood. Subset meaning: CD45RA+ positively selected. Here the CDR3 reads CASSQAGASTGELFF. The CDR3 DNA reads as TGTGCCAGCAGCCAAGCGGGGGCGTCCACCGGGGAGCTGTTTTTT.